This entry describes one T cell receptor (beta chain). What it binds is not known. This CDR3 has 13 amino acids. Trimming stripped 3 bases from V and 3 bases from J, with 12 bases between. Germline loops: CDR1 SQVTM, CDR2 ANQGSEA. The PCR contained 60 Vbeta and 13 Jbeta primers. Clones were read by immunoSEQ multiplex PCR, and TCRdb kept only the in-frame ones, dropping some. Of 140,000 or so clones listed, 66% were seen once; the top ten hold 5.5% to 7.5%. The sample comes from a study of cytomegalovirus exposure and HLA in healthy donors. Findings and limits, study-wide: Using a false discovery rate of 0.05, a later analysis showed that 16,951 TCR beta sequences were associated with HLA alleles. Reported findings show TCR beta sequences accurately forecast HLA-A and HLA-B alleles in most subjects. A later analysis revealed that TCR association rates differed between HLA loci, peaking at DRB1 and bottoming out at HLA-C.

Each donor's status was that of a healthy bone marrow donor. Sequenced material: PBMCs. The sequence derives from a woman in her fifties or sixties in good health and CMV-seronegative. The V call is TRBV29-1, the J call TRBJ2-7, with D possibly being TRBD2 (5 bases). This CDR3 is CSVEAGGGYEQYF. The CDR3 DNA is TGCAGCGTTGAGGCGGGCGGAGGCTACGAGCAGTACTTC.